Described below is a single TCR beta chain sequence and its context. This sample is part of a study of T cells in Graves' hyperthyroidism and ophthalmopathy. Researchers took RNA transcripts and amplified the TCR beta CDR3 regions from them. The primer set for the first-round RT-PCR of the TCR CDR3 was HTBI. A single record per CDR3 protein comes from TCRdb applying MiXCR to the multiplex PCR reads. Found here are about 700,000 distinct CDR3 sequences, 45% of them singletons; the top ten hold less than 9%. The sequencing input was peripheral blood or thyroid tissue (not recorded which). The sequence derives from an adult man with Graves' disease, either hyperthyroidism or ophthalmopathy (not recorded which).

The CDR3 reads CASRQGLGNEKLFF. CDR3 in DNA: TGTGCCAGCAGGCAGGGACTGGGAAATGAAAAACTGTTTTTT. The genes are TRBV7-2 and TRBJ1-4, with a weak D call TRBD1 (5 bases). Germline V gene lookup returns CDR1 SGHTA and CDR2 FQGNSA. The ends were cut back, 6 bases at V and 5 bases at J, with 13 bases in the middle. The CDR3 has 14 amino acids.